These T cell receptor beta chains were read from a single sample in a study of blood T cells in healthy people across ages. MiXCR was run by TCRdb on the 5' RACE reads, yielding one entry per CDR3 protein. The sample has roughly 1,800,000 distinct CDR3 sequences, 49% seen once. Sequenced sample: blood. These TCRs come from a woman aged 40 to 50 in good health. Each CDR3 is given with its conserved first and last residue. Fields, in order: V gene, clone size, J gene, D gene, CDR3 protein, CDR3 DNA. A D gene is named only where the DNA matches it firmly. Clone size, where shown, is once, few, many, or a class for clones that have expanded.

TRBV10-2	.	TRBJ2-6	.	CAIDTGTSGANVLTF	TGCGCCATAGATACCGGGACTTCTGGGGCCAACGTCCTGACTTTC
TRBV7-2	.	TRBJ2-3	.	CASSLAVFPRGTDTQYF	TGTGCCAGCAGCTTAGCGGTGTTCCCGAGGGGGACAGATACGCAGTATTTT
TRBV7-2	.	TRBJ2-5	.	CASSLALTVQETQYF	TGTGCCAGCAGCTTAGCACTGACGGTCCAAGAGACCCAGTACTTC
TRBV27	.	TRBJ2-1	.	CASSLLRGKGDEQFF	TGTGCCAGCAGTTTATTACGGGGGAAGGGGGATGAGCAGTTCTTC
TRBV6-6	.	TRBJ1-6	.	CASRSLQGANSPLHF	TGTGCCAGCAGATCCTTACAGGGAGCGAATTCACCCCTCCACTTT
TRBV28	few	TRBJ2-5	.	CASSLGPKIGGIQETQYF	TGTGCCAGCAGTTTAGGCCCTAAAATCGGGGGTATCCAAGAGACCCAGTACTTC
TRBV9	.	TRBJ2-7	TRBD1	CASSPVRDRGREQYF	TGTGCCAGCAGCCCGGTCCGGGACAGGGGACGCGAGCAGTACTTC
TRBV4-3	.	TRBJ2-3	.	CASSQDGMQGADTQYF	TGCGCCAGCAGCCAAGATGGAATGCAGGGCGCAGATACGCAGTATTTT
TRBV7-9	.	TRBJ2-7	.	CASSPLKGKRSYEQYF	TGTGCCAGCAGCCCCCTTAAGGGTAAACGCTCCTACGAGCAGTACTTC
TRBV6-6	.	TRBJ2-3	TRBD2	CASRLGGTDTDTQYF	TGTGCCAGCCGACTGGGAGGGACCGACACAGATACGCAGTATTTT
TRBV10-3	few	TRBJ1-5	TRBD1	CAISEVPYRGFAISNQPQHF	TGTGCCATCAGTGAGGTCCCCTACAGGGGCTTTGCCATTAGCAATCAGCCCCAGCATTTT
TRBV20-1	few	TRBJ2-7	TRBD1	CSASRGQAYEQYF	TGCAGTGCTAGCAGGGGGCAAGCCTACGAGCAGTACTTC
TRBV12-5	few	TRBJ1-2	TRBD1	CASGLGTRDSYGYTF	TGTGCTAGTGGTTTGGGAACCCGGGACAGCTATGGCTACACCTTC
TRBV20-1	few	TRBJ2-7	.	CSARNGFSYEQYF	TGCAGTGCTAGAAACGGATTCTCCTACGAGCAGTACTTC
TRBV7-2	.	TRBJ1-4	.	CASSSRALGEKLFF	TGTGCCAGCAGCTCGCGGGCCCTAGGGGAAAAACTGTTTTTT
TRBV4-3	.	TRBJ1-1	.	CASSPWPTSARDTEAFF	TGCGCCAGCAGCCCTTGGCCCACCAGCGCTCGGGACACTGAAGCTTTCTTT
TRBV6-2/TRBV6-3	few	TRBJ2-1	.	CASSYLLGEQFF	TGTGCCAGCAGTTATTTGCTGGGTGAGCAGTTCTTC
TRBV9	.	TRBJ2-7	.	CASSVVDQEAQYF	TGTGCCAGCAGCGTAGTTGACCAAGAGGCCCAGTACTTC
TRBV20-1	few	TRBJ2-2	.	CSASKGLGIGELFF	TGCAGTGCTAGTAAGGGGCTGGGTATCGGGGAGCTGTTTTTT
TRBV7-2	.	TRBJ2-1	TRBD2	CASSRNPVSGGTKDNEQFF	TGTGCCAGCAGCCGAAATCCTGTTAGCGGGGGGACTAAGGACAATGAGCAGTTCTTC
TRBV9	.	TRBJ2-1	TRBD1	CASSVGGTVGEQFF	TGTGCCAGCAGCGTAGGGGGGACAGTAGGTGAGCAGTTCTTC
TRBV14	few	TRBJ2-3	.	CASSQDLTGYGTDTQYF	TGTGCCAGCAGCCAAGATTTAACCGGTTACGGCACAGATACGCAGTATTTT
TRBV3-1	many	TRBJ2-3	.	CASSRLGDTQYF	TGCGCCAGCAGCCGTTTGGGGGATACGCAGTATTTT